These T cell receptor beta chains were read from a single sample in a study of type 1 and type 2 diabetes patients. TCRdb ran MiXCR on the multiplex PCR reads and lists one entry per CDR3 protein. The data contain fewer than 350,000 distinct CDR3 sequences, more than 45% of them singletons. Sequencing was performed on peripheral blood mononuclear cells (PBMCs). The receptors derive from a young man with type 2 diabetes. The CDR3 runs from the conserved cysteine through the conserved F or W. The D gene is left open where the match is weak. Clone size is shown for a subset of rows, as once, few, many or a class of expanded clone.

clone_size: few; cdr3_length: 13; v_call: TRBV30; j_call: TRBJ2-3; d_call: -; cdr3_nt: TGTGCCTGGAGTGTAACTAGCTCAGATACGCAGTATTTT; cdr3_aa: CAWSVTSSDTQYF
clone_size: many; cdr3_length: 11; v_call: TRBV15; j_call: TRBJ1-1; d_call: -; cdr3_nt: TGTGCCACCAGCAAGGGCCCCGAAGCTTTCTTT; cdr3_aa: CATSKGPEAFF
clone_size: -; cdr3_length: 15; v_call: TRBV7-9; j_call: TRBJ2-1; d_call: -; cdr3_nt: TGTGCCAGCAGCTTAAGGTCCGAGAGGGTCAATGAGCAGTTCTTC; cdr3_aa: CASSLRSERVNEQFF
clone_size: many; cdr3_length: 16; v_call: TRBV2; j_call: TRBJ2-2; d_call: TRBD2; cdr3_nt: TGTGCCAGCAGGGACGTAGCGGGGACCGACACCGGGGAGCTGTTTTTT; cdr3_aa: CASRDVAGTDTGELFF
clone_size: few; cdr3_length: 13; v_call: TRBV19; j_call: TRBJ2-1; d_call: -; cdr3_nt: TGTGCCAGTAGTCACCCCGGCATCGGCAGCCGGTTCTTC; cdr3_aa: CASSHPGIGSRFF
clone_size: -; cdr3_length: 19; v_call: TRBV20-1; j_call: TRBJ2-5; d_call: TRBD2; cdr3_nt: TGCAGTGCTAGAGACCTCCGGGGAGGGACTAGCGGGCCCCGGCGGACCCAGTACTTC; cdr3_aa: CSARDLRGGTSGPRRTQYF
clone_size: few; cdr3_length: 14; v_call: TRBV12-3/TRBV12-4; j_call: TRBJ1-2; d_call: -; cdr3_nt: TGTGCCAGCCGGAGAGGTGAGGAAGACCATGGCTACACCTTC; cdr3_aa: CASRRGEEDHGYTF
clone_size: -; cdr3_length: 13; v_call: TRBV10-1; j_call: TRBJ1-1; d_call: -; cdr3_nt: TGCGCCAGCAGTGAATCTGGCCAGCGTGAAGCTTTCTTT; cdr3_aa: CASSESGQREAFF
clone_size: few; cdr3_length: 14; v_call: TRBV5-1; j_call: TRBJ1-5; d_call: -; cdr3_nt: TGCGCCAGCAGCGACGGTCTTAGCAATCAGCCCCAGCATTTT; cdr3_aa: CASSDGLSNQPQHF
clone_size: many; cdr3_length: 15; v_call: TRBV14; j_call: TRBJ2-1; d_call: -; cdr3_nt: TGTGCCAGCAGCCAAGATCGACAGAGAAACAATGAGCAGTTCTTC; cdr3_aa: CASSQDRQRNNEQFF
clone_size: -; cdr3_length: 15; v_call: TRBV25-1; j_call: TRBJ1-5; d_call: TRBD1; cdr3_nt: TGTGCCAGCAGTGCGTCGACAGGGGTAAGTCAGCCCCAGCATTTT; cdr3_aa: CASSASTGVSQPQHF
clone_size: many; cdr3_length: 16; v_call: TRBV2; j_call: TRBJ2-5; d_call: -; cdr3_nt: TGTGCCAGCACCTACCTCCGGGAAGGGCAGGAAGAGACCCAGTACTTC; cdr3_aa: CASTYLREGQEETQYF
clone_size: -; cdr3_length: 15; v_call: TRBV7-2; j_call: TRBJ2-7; d_call: -; cdr3_nt: TGTGCCAGCAGCTTAACGGGTCTGGGGGTAGTCGAGCAGTACTTC; cdr3_aa: CASSLTGLGVVEQYF
clone_size: few; cdr3_length: 13; v_call: TRBV12-3/TRBV12-4; j_call: TRBJ1-1; d_call: -; cdr3_nt: TGTGCCAGCACTTTTGGGGGAAACACTGAAGCTTTCTTT; cdr3_aa: CASTFGGNTEAFF
clone_size: few; cdr3_length: 16; v_call: TRBV15; j_call: TRBJ2-5; d_call: -; cdr3_nt: TGTGCCACCAGCAGAGTAGGGGGGGCCTACCAAGAGACCCAGTACTTC; cdr3_aa: CATSRVGGAYQETQYF
clone_size: -; cdr3_length: 15; v_call: TRBV20-1; j_call: TRBJ2-7; d_call: -; cdr3_nt: TGCAGTGCTAGACCATCCGACAGGAGCTCCTACGAGCAGTACTTC; cdr3_aa: CSARPSDRSSYEQYF
clone_size: -; cdr3_length: 13; v_call: TRBV19; j_call: TRBJ2-7; d_call: -; cdr3_nt: TGTGCCAGTAGTGCGACTGGGACTCGTGAGCAGTACTTC; cdr3_aa: CASSATGTREQYF
clone_size: -; cdr3_length: 13; v_call: TRBV28; j_call: TRBJ2-7; d_call: -; cdr3_nt: TGTGCCAGCAGTTCCGGGATCCACTACGAGCAGTACTTC; cdr3_aa: CASSSGIHYEQYF
clone_size: -; cdr3_length: 13; v_call: TRBV10-3; j_call: TRBJ2-7; d_call: TRBD1; cdr3_nt: TGTGCCAGCAGAAACACAGGGGCCTACGAGCAGTACTTC; cdr3_aa: CASRNTGAYEQYF
clone_size: few; cdr3_length: 14; v_call: TRBV14; j_call: TRBJ2-7; d_call: TRBD2; cdr3_nt: TGTGCCAGCAGCCCGGCGGGACTAGCGATCGAGCAGTACTTC; cdr3_aa: CASSPAGLAIEQYF
clone_size: -; cdr3_length: 15; v_call: TRBV19; j_call: TRBJ1-1; d_call: -; cdr3_nt: TGTGCCAGTAGTTCGCGGATCCTCATGAACACTGAAGCTTTCTTT; cdr3_aa: CASSSRILMNTEAFF
clone_size: -; cdr3_length: 12; v_call: TRBV28; j_call: TRBJ2-5; d_call: -; cdr3_nt: TGTGCCAGCAGTTCGATCGGGGAGACCCAGTACTTC; cdr3_aa: CASSSIGETQYF
clone_size: -; cdr3_length: 13; v_call: TRBV30; j_call: TRBJ1-5; d_call: -; cdr3_nt: TGTGCCTGGAGTTTTGGTCCGGGGCAGCCCCAGCATTTT; cdr3_aa: CAWSFGPGQPQHF
clone_size: -; cdr3_length: 15; v_call: TRBV5-6; j_call: TRBJ2-1; d_call: TRBD1; cdr3_nt: TGTGCCAGCAGCTTGGTGGGGGACAGGGACAATGAGCAGTTCTTC; cdr3_aa: CASSLVGDRDNEQFF
clone_size: -; cdr3_length: 20; v_call: TRBV7-9; j_call: TRBJ2-6; d_call: -; cdr3_nt: TGTGCCAGCAGCCTAAGAGACCCGGGCAGTGTCAGCTCTGGGGCCAACGTCCTGACTTTC; cdr3_aa: CASSLRDPGSVSSGANVLTF
clone_size: -; cdr3_length: 15; v_call: TRBV12-3/TRBV12-4; j_call: TRBJ2-7; d_call: TRBD1; cdr3_nt: TGTGCCAGCAGTTCGGCCCCAGGGACAGCCTACGAGCGGTACTTC; cdr3_aa: CASSSAPGTAYERYF
clone_size: once; cdr3_length: 14; v_call: TRBV11-2; j_call: TRBJ2-5; d_call: -; cdr3_nt: TGTGCCGGCAGCTCCGGACTATCCCAAGAGACCCAGTACTTC; cdr3_aa: CAGSSGLSQETQYF
clone_size: -; cdr3_length: 14; v_call: TRBV11-3; j_call: TRBJ2-1; d_call: -; cdr3_nt: TGTGCCAGCAGCTCGGGACAAGGTGGTAATGAGCAGTTCTTC; cdr3_aa: CASSSGQGGNEQFF
clone_size: -; cdr3_length: 13; v_call: TRBV7-2; j_call: TRBJ1-6; d_call: -; cdr3_nt: TGTGCCAGCACAGGGTCATATAATTCACCCCTCCACTTT; cdr3_aa: CASTGSYNSPLHF
clone_size: few; cdr3_length: 12; v_call: TRBV7-2; j_call: TRBJ2-7; d_call: TRBD1; cdr3_nt: TGTGCCAGCACCGAGGACAGGCGGGAGCAGTACTTC; cdr3_aa: CASTEDRREQYF
clone_size: few; cdr3_length: 13; v_call: TRBV10-3; j_call: TRBJ2-1; d_call: -; cdr3_nt: TGTGCCATCAGTGAATCACTAGGTGTTGAGCAGTTCTTC; cdr3_aa: CAISESLGVEQFF
clone_size: -; cdr3_length: 14; v_call: TRBV4-3; j_call: TRBJ2-7; d_call: TRBD1; cdr3_nt: TGCGCCAGCAGCCAGGAGGACAGGGTAGACGAGCAGTACTTC; cdr3_aa: CASSQEDRVDEQYF
clone_size: -; cdr3_length: 13; v_call: TRBV7-2; j_call: TRBJ1-5; d_call: -; cdr3_nt: TGTGCCAGCAGCTCAGACACGGATCAGCCCCAGCATTTT; cdr3_aa: CASSSDTDQPQHF
clone_size: few; cdr3_length: 13; v_call: TRBV15; j_call: TRBJ2-3; d_call: -; cdr3_nt: TGTGCCACCAGCTCGAGAAGCACAGATACGCAGTATTTT; cdr3_aa: CATSSRSTDTQYF
clone_size: -; cdr3_length: 15; v_call: TRBV4-3; j_call: TRBJ1-1; d_call: -; cdr3_nt: TGCGCCAGCAGCCATTGGGATGGTGGGGGGGGTGAAGCTTTCTTT; cdr3_aa: CASSHWDGGGGEAFF
clone_size: -; cdr3_length: 13; v_call: TRBV6-5; j_call: TRBJ2-1; d_call: -; cdr3_nt: TGTGCCATCAGCGCGATCTCCTACAATGAGCAGTTCTTC; cdr3_aa: CAISAISYNEQFF
clone_size: once; cdr3_length: 14; v_call: TRBV5-1; j_call: TRBJ1-6; d_call: -; cdr3_nt: TGCGCCAGCAGCTACCAGGACACGGATGGACCCCTCCACTTT; cdr3_aa: CASSYQDTDGPLHF
clone_size: -; cdr3_length: 16; v_call: TRBV7-9; j_call: TRBJ1-5; d_call: -; cdr3_nt: TGCGCCAGCAGCCCTCCCGTCCGTTGGGAAAGCCGGCCCCAGCATTTT; cdr3_aa: CASSPPVRWESRPQHF
clone_size: -; cdr3_length: 14; v_call: TRBV12-3/TRBV12-4; j_call: TRBJ2-3; d_call: -; cdr3_nt: TGTGCCAGCAGTTTTGAGGGGGGCACAGATACGCAGTATTTT; cdr3_aa: CASSFEGGTDTQYF
clone_size: -; cdr3_length: 15; v_call: TRBV27; j_call: TRBJ2-2; d_call: -; cdr3_nt: TGTGCCAGCAGTTTATCGAACCAGATTGCCGGGGAGCTGTTTTTT; cdr3_aa: CASSLSNQIAGELFF
clone_size: -; cdr3_length: 16; v_call: TRBV25-1; j_call: TRBJ2-7; d_call: -; cdr3_nt: TGTGCCAGCAGTGATATATCCCGGGACTTGACCCGCGAGCAGTACTTC; cdr3_aa: CASSDISRDLTREQYF
clone_size: few; cdr3_length: 13; v_call: TRBV24-1; j_call: TRBJ1-5; d_call: -; cdr3_nt: TGTGCCACTTCCCAAGGGAGCAATCAGCCCCAGCATTTT; cdr3_aa: CATSQGSNQPQHF
clone_size: few; cdr3_length: 13; v_call: TRBV7-3; j_call: TRBJ2-5; d_call: -; cdr3_nt: TGTGCCAGCAGCGTTGGGGGTAGCGAGACCCAGTACTTC; cdr3_aa: CASSVGGSETQYF